What follows is one TCR beta chain and its context. Germline CDR1 is MNHEY and CDR2 is SMNVEV (reference sequence). The length of the CDR3 is 15 residues. The V segment lost 5 bases and the J segment 4 bases; nucleotides outside the gene matches: 9. The record originates from a study of beta chain features in type 1 diabetes. Reverse transcribing all isolated RNA meant expressed TCRB transcripts were sequenced. This table comes from immunoSEQ multiplex PCR, and its TCRdb copy is limited to in-frame clones, with some not included. This sample has hundreds of thousands of clones, with over 9.5% found just once.

This clonotype originated in a woman younger than 30 in good health. What was sequenced was naive CD4+ T cells from blood. The chain links TRBV27 to TRBJ1-2, with 8 positions matching TRBD1. CDR3 sequence: CASSVGQGRAYGYTF. The DNA of the CDR3 is TGTGCCAGCAGTGTCGGACAGGGCCGGGCCTATGGCTACACCTTC.